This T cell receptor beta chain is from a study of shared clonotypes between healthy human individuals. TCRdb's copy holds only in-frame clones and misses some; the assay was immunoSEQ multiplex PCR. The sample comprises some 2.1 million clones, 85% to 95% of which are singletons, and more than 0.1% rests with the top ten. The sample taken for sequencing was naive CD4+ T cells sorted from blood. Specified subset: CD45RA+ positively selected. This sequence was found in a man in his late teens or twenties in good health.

The CDR3 reads CASSESLGPSYF. The DNA of the CDR3 is TGTGCCAGCAGTGAAAGCCTGGGACCTAGTTACTTC. The V gene is TRBV25-1, the J gene TRBJ2-7; either TRBD1 or TRBD2 may supply D (5 bases each). Germline assignment: CDR1 MGHDK and CDR2 SYGVNS. The CDR3 totals 12 residues. Trimming took off 2 bases at V and 13 bases at J, with 15 bases between the two ends.